Detailed here is one T cell receptor (beta chain). The target of this receptor is not known. No clone much larger than this one lies a single base away; base qualities are absent. This same CDR3 is encoded by further DNA sequences in the sample. The sample originates from a study of shared clonotypes between healthy human individuals (dated by TCRdb to 2020 to 2021). Describing the broader study: The cohort included a few men and a couple of women between 18 and 49 years of age. Different laboratories and diverse techniques were used to prepare libraries and sequence TCR repertoires, to increase sequencing depth and limit assay-specific biases. The study deeply sequenced blood TCR repertoires of five healthy adults to estimate repertoire size and the extent of clonotype sharing between individuals. For each donor, three plates each were used for CD4 naive and CD4 memory, two plates were used for CD8 naive, and one plate was used for CD8 memory. Per donor, leukapheresis produced somewhere between about 0.85 and 9.5 billion PBMCs.

Using the deep immunoSEQ assay, TCR CDR3 regions were amplified from genomic DNA by multiplex PCR. Extracted genomic DNA from each cell subset was spread evenly across all wells of several immunoSEQ 96-well plates, with each plate serving as a replicate. For sorted subsets, each replicate PCR was loaded with roughly 200 ng genomic DNA, equivalent to 30,000 or so T cell genomes. Purified libraries were measured with a Qubit 3.0 fluorometer, size-checked on a Bioanalyzer 2100, and measured again with the KAPA Library Quantification kit. A separate single-read 150-cycle Illumina NextSeq 550 flow cell was used to sequence each immunoSEQ 96-well plate. Regarding the original processing steps: Because only junctional sequences without quality scores were contained in the immunoSEQ output, filtering matching that applied to full-length reads could not be performed. Sequences were annotated with PyIR, a Python wrapper for IgBLAST v1.9, using IMGT germline references to assign V/J genes and CDR3. Any read was removed if the V/J assignment was weak (E-value above 1e-6), the CDR3 was missing, or the read contained stop codons, out-of-frame junctions, or ambiguous translated residues. A V3J clonotype was defined by an identical inferred V gene, J gene, and CDR3 amino acid sequence. Percentage overlap between repertoires was calculated by dividing the number of shared unique clonotypes by the size of the smaller repertoire. RTK rarefaction, the Chao1 estimator, and Recon v2.1 estimates of unobserved clonotypes were used to assess repertoire richness. Generation probabilities for all TCRbeta clonotypes obtained by the gDNA method from a few donors were computed using OLGA. TCRdb re-hosts the immuneACCESS table, in-frame sequences only. Its copies lack some clones; in the studies checked, an unresolved V gene accounts for under half of them, and the cause for the rest is not known. That table supplies the V and J calls and clone size; D and trimming were determined from the DNA. Recorded for this sample are 1.5 million to 2.5 million clones; 85% to 95% of them occurred a single time. The ten largest clones take up 1.2% of the sample.

Results the study describes overall, beyond this receptor: Sampling was limited to blood, and TCR repertoires in tissue likely differ from TCR repertoires in blood. Naive subsets generally had larger estimated clonotype richness than memory subsets did. Because the study included only a small number of donors, the genetic and exposure-history diversity represented was limited. Based on pairwise subsampling, the degree of clonotype sharing among donors was expected to be affected by sequencing depth. When a handful of donors were compared, the shared fraction of clonotypes was about 5.5% for naive CD4, approximately 3.3% for naive CD8, roughly 2.5% for memory CD4, and under 0.5% for memory CD8. Rarefaction of sorted-subset datasets indicated incomplete sequencing despite the large sequencing depth. Higher generation probabilities were observed for clonotypes shared by all four sorted-subset donors than for non-shared clonotypes.

CD8 naive samples consisted of CD45RO-negative cells that were positively selected for CCR7, yielding a CD45RA+CCR7+ population without TemRA cells. Donors were healthy HIV-negative adults with no recently reported acute infections or vaccinations. Every donor was a Caucasian adult residing in Nashville, Tennessee, USA. Blood was obtained by leukapheresis, after which PBMCs were separated by Ficoll-Histopaque density gradient centrifugation and cryopreserved in liquid nitrogen vapor phase. Analytical flow cytometry was used to check the purity and quantity of every magnetically sorted T cell population. Genomic DNA was isolated from each sorted fraction and quantified by UV absorbance on a Nanodrop 2000c. Measured from the cysteine to the phenylalanine, the CDR3 is 12 residues long. The kept DNA is CDR3 alone, 36 bases in frame from the first base. The CDR1 and CDR2 encoded by the germline V gene are MNHEY and SVGAGI. The junction shows trimming of 4 bases on V and 1 base on J, plus 4 bases between the germline ends.

This receptor was identified in a man aged 18 to 29 in good health. Sequencing was done on a sample of naive CD8+ T cells sorted from blood. The cell subset or site label on this specimen signifies: CD45RA+CCR7+. The receptor chain draws on TRBV6-5 and TRBJ2-5; the D gene is not confidently resolved. The CDR3 region has the sequence CASSSVQETQYF. The bases are TGTGCCAGCAGTTCTGTCCAAGAGACCCAGTACTTC.